The 30 T cell receptor beta chains given below trace back to one sample, sequenced in a study of blood T cell repertoires in COVID-19. Sequencing was performed with immunoSEQ multiplex PCR; in TCRdb, only in-frame clones are kept and a portion is missing. The top ten hold 2.5% to 3% of the sample, which has about 140,000 clones, almost 80% seen once. Material: PBMCs or T cells enriched from blood (not recorded which). All receptors come from a woman in her forties or fifties who had recovered from COVID-19.

V and J are TRBV19 and TRBJ1-2; D is ambiguous. This CDR3 spans 16 amino acids. V lost 2 bases, J lost 0 bases, and 13 bases lay in between. Per germline, CDR1 LNHDA and CDR2 SQIVND (reference sequence). The CDR3 nucleotides read TGTGCCAGTAGTATATCCGTGGCCCCACCTAACTATGGCTACACCTTC. Translated, it gives CASSISVAPPNYGYTF.

The V and J genes are TRBV19 and TRBJ1-6, with 9 bases fitting TRBD1. This CDR3 spans 16 amino acids. Germline CDR1 is LNHDA and CDR2 is SQIVND (reference sequence). J was trimmed by 8 bases and V by 3 bases; bases with no gene match: 8. CDR3: CASSIQGQGRDSPLHF. The CDR3, as DNA: TGTGCCAGTAGTATCCAAGGACAGGGGAGAGATTCACCCCTCCACTTT.

The chain combines TRBV5-4 with TRBJ2-5, with 8 bases lining up with TRBD2. Germline lookup yields CDR1 SGHNT and CDR2 YYREEE (reference sequence). CDR3 length equals 16 residues. V lost 1 base to trimming and J lost 4 bases; unmatched junction nucleotides: 9. CDR3: CASSLFETSVVETQYF. DNA of the CDR3: TGTGCCAGCAGCTTGTTCGAGACTAGCGTTGTAGAGACCCAGTACTTC.

The V call is TRBV6-8, the J call TRBJ2-1; D not certain. CDR3 length equals 16 residues. V was trimmed by 4 bases and J by 6 bases, leaving 19 bases between them. Germline V gene sequence: CDR1 MNHGY, CDR2 SAAAGT. CDR3 in DNA: TGTGCCAGCAGTTTAGAAATGAACGAAGTAATCAATGAGCAGTTCTTC. It is translated as CASSLEMNEVINEQFF.

The J gene is TRBJ1-2, the V gene TRBV5-5; 9 bases fit TRBD1. The CDR3 is 14 amino acids. V trimming: 5 bases; J trimming: 6 bases; junction bases outside the gene matches: 8. The germline CDR1 and CDR2 sequences are SGHKS and YYEKEE (reference sequence). CDR3 coding DNA: TGTGCCAGCAGGATTACGGGACAGGGAAATGGCTACACCTTC. It encodes CASRITGQGNGYTF.

The chain employs TRBV7-9 and TRBJ1-2; D is perhaps TRBD1 (5 bases). In germline, CDR1 is SEHNR, CDR2 FQNEAQ (reference sequence). This CDR3 region has 13 residues. V dropped 2 bases and J dropped 2 bases, with 6 bases sitting between them. Here the CDR3 reads CASSLQGNYGYTF. The CDR3 DNA reads TGTGCCAGCAGCTTACAGGGAAACTATGGCTACACCTTC.

A single count supports this clone. The gene calls are TRBV10-1 and TRBJ2-3, with TRBD2 matching over 14 bases. The germline V gene encodes CDR1 WNHNN and CDR2 SYGVQD (reference sequence). The length of the CDR3 is 14 residues. V shed 7 bases, J shed 8 bases, and the junction held 5 bases outside the gene matches. Here the CDR3 reads CASKGLAGEGTQYF. The CDR3 DNA sequence: TGCGCCAGCAAGGGACTAGCGGGAGAGGGTACGCAGTATTTT.

This clone occurred a few times. The chain couples TRBV29-1 to TRBJ1-2; D perhaps matches TRBD1 (5 bases). V dropped 4 bases and J dropped 8 bases, with 14 bases sitting between them. CDR3 size: 12 residues. Germline CDR1 and CDR2: SQVTM and ANQGSEA. The CDR3 sequence is CSVGGLGGGYTF. The CDR3 DNA reads as TGCAGCGTTGGAGGCCTCGGGGGAGGCTACACCTTC.

The chain recombines TRBV29-1 with TRBJ2-5; 7 nucleotides align to TRBD1. Trimming at V came to 7 bases and at J to 5 bases, leaving 7 bases not matched to a gene. Germline CDR1 is SQVTM and CDR2 is ANQGSEA. CDR3 length: 12 amino acids. This CDR3 is CSGKNRGETQYF. In nucleotides, the CDR3 is TGCAGCGGTAAAAACAGGGGTGAGACCCAGTACTTC.

The rearrangement uses TRBV28 and TRBJ1-3; D is undetermined. The CDR3 contains 15 residues. The V gene lost 6 bases and the J gene lost 0 bases, with 12 bases spanning the gap. Germline-derived CDR1 and CDR2 are MDHEN and SYDVKM. For the CDR3, the DNA is TGTGCCAGCAGAAATGACATCTCCTCTGGAAACACCATATATTTT. Translated, it gives CASRNDISSGNTIYF.

The chain recombines TRBV7-3 with TRBJ2-3; a weak D match, TRBD2 (6 bases). Trimming took 6 bases from V and 5 from J, leaving 21 bases between them. The CDR3 runs to 16 residues. CDR1 and CDR2 from the germline V gene are SGHTA and FQGTGA. The CDR3 spells CASSPSGSGAGDTQYF. The CDR3 nucleotides are TGTGCCAGCAGTCCCTCGGGTAGCGGAGCGGGAGATACGCAGTATTTT. Full variable domain (outside the CDR3, taken from reference TRBV7-3 and TRBJ2-3): GAGVSQTPSNKVTEKGKYVELRCDPISGHTALYWYRQSLGQGPEFLIYFQGTGAADDSGLPNDRFFAVRPEGSVSTLKIQRTERGDSAVYLCASSPSGSGAGDTQYFGPGTRLTVL.

Ten or more counts support this clone. This chain uses TRBV12-3 or TRBV12-4 with TRBJ1-1, with 7 bases lining up with TRBD1. The CDR3 loop spans 13 amino acids. The V and J ends lost 6 bases and 4 bases, in that order; junction bases with no gene match: 5. CDR3 sequence: CASRAGGRTEAFF. In DNA form, the CDR3 reads TGTGCCAGCAGGGCAGGGGGGCGCACTGAAGCTTTCTTT.

The V call is TRBV7-9, the J call TRBJ2-1; 12 positions match TRBD1. This CDR3 is built from 15 residues. V lost 5 bases and J lost 9; bases outside the gene matches: 8. CDR1 is SEHNR, CDR2 FQNEAQ, per germline (reference sequence). CDR3 protein: CASSLRDRGLGEQFF. The DNA for the CDR3 is TGTGCCAGCAGCCTCCGGGACAGGGGGCTAGGTGAGCAGTTCTTC. Full variable domain (rest looked up from reference TRBV7-9 and TRBJ2-1): DTGVSQNPRHKITKRGQNVTFRCDPISEHNRLYWYRQTLGQGPEFLTYFQNEAQLEKSRLLSDRFSAERPKGSFSTLEIQRTEQGDSAMYLCASSLRDRGLGEQFFGPGTRLTVL.

This chain connects TRBV19 to TRBJ2-3; 7 nucleotides align to TRBD2. V was pared by 2 bases and J by 6 bases, with 5 bases of the junction left unmatched. The CDR3 extends over 14 amino acids. The germline V gene encodes CDR1 LNHDA and CDR2 SQIVND (reference sequence). CDR3 bases: TGTGCCAGTAGTATATCGGGGGGATTGGATACGCAGTATTTT. As protein: CASSISGGLDTQYF. The whole variable domain, filled in from reference TRBV19 and TRBJ2-3, reads DGGITQSPKYLFRKEGQNVTLSCEQNLNHDAMYWYRQDPGQGLRLIYYSQIVNDFQKGDIAEGYSVSREKKESFPLTVTSAQKNPTAFYLCASSISGGLDTQYFGPGTRLTVL.

The chain recombines TRBV27 with TRBJ1-2; TRBD1 might be the D (6 bases). The ends were cut back, 2 bases at V and 3 bases at J, with 13 bases in the middle. Germline V gives CDR1 MNHEY, CDR2 SMNVEV (reference sequence). This CDR3 spans 15 amino acids. CDR3 sequence (DNA): TGTGCCAGCAGTTTAACAGGGTGGGGGCACTATGGCTACACCTTC. Protein: CASSLTGWGHYGYTF.

This sequence joins TRBV3-1 (or the pseudogene TRBV3-2) and TRBJ1-1, with TRBD1 as a possible D gene (6 bases). V was cut by 1 base and J by 3 bases, with 12 bases left in between. Looked up from germline, CDR1 is LGHDT and CDR2 is YNNKEL (reference sequence). The CDR3 is 15 amino acids. In DNA form, the CDR3 reads TGTGCCAGCAGCCAAGGGGGGGGCAAGTACACTGAAGCTTTCTTT. Its protein is CASSQGGGKYTEAFF.

CDR3 coding DNA: TGCGCCAGCAGCTTCGACAATGAGCAGTTCTTC. It encodes CASSFDNEQFF. This chain joins TRBV5-1 and TRBJ2-1; D not resolved. The V and J ends lost 2 bases and 5 bases respectively, with 2 bases between them. Germline V lookup: CDR1 SGHRS, CDR2 YFSETQ. This CDR3 contains 11 residues. The variable domain in full, with the rest retrieved from reference TRBV5-1 and TRBJ2-1, is KAGVTQTPRYLIKTRGQQVTLSCSPISGHRSVSWYQQTPGQGLQFLFEYFSETQRNKGNFPGRFSGRQFSNSRSEMNVSTLELGDSALYLCASSFDNEQFFGPGTRLTVL.

The chain combines TRBV4-1 with TRBJ1-2, with TRBD1 matching over 7 bases. CDR3 length: 15 amino acids. The ends lost 0 bases at V and 7 bases at J; junction bases unmatched: 8. Per the germline V gene, CDR1 is MGHRA and CDR2 is YSYEKL. This CDR3 is CASSQEIRGDRGYTF. DNA of the CDR3: TGCGCCAGCAGCCAAGAGATCAGGGGGGATCGTGGCTACACCTTC.

V gene TRBV10-3 combines with J gene TRBJ2-1; TRBD1 agrees at 9 bases. Germline lookup yields CDR1 ENHRY and CDR2 SYGVKD. This CDR3 region has 16 residues. The V segment lost 3 bases and the J segment 6 bases; nucleotides outside the gene matches: 9. The CDR3 loop reads CAISEEATGGGNEQFF. In DNA form, the CDR3 reads TGTGCCATCAGTGAAGAGGCGACAGGGGGTGGCAATGAGCAGTTCTTC.

This chain uses TRBV27 with TRBJ1-1, with 7 bases that match TRBD1. Germline CDR1 MNHEY, CDR2 SMNVEV (reference sequence). The CDR3 has 15 residues. V shed 3 bases, J shed 5 bases, and the junction held 9 bases outside the gene matches. This CDR3 is CASSFSSQGGTEAFF. CDR3 in DNA: TGTGCCAGCAGTTTTTCATCTCAGGGGGGAACTGAAGCTTTCTTT.

This clone showed up just a few times. V and J are TRBV7-9 and TRBJ2-3; 10 nucleotides agree with TRBD1. With V trimmed by 5 bases and J by 2 bases, 4 bases remained unmatched. The CDR3 has 15 residues. The V gene's germline CDR1 is SEHNR and CDR2 FQNEAQ (reference sequence). The CDR3 loop reads CASSLDRGYTDTQYF. DNA of the CDR3: TGTGCCAGCAGCCTGGACAGGGGGTACACAGATACGCAGTATTTT.

J is TRBJ2-6 and V is TRBV19; no reliable D call. Germline V lookup: CDR1 LNHDA, CDR2 SQIVND (reference sequence). The CDR3 runs to 15 residues. Trimming pared 6 bases from V and 1 base from J, leaving 10 bases between. The CDR3 is CASSLPGSGANVLTF. In DNA form, the CDR3 reads TGTGCCAGTAGCCTGCCCGGGTCTGGGGCCAACGTCCTGACTTTC. Using reference TRBV19 and TRBJ2-6 for the parts outside the CDR3, the full variable domain is DGGITQSPKYLFRKEGQNVTLSCEQNLNHDAMYWYRQDPGQGLRLIYYSQIVNDFQKGDIAEGYSVSREKKESFPLTVTSAQKNPTAFYLCASSLPGSGANVLTFGAGSRLTVL.

V and J are TRBV10-3 and TRBJ1-4, with D maybe TRBD1 (5 bases). Trimming shortened V by 4 bases and J by 8 bases, and 8 bases separated the two germline ends. The CDR3 extends over 12 amino acids. Looked up from germline, CDR1 is ENHRY and CDR2 is SYGVKD. The CDR3 is CAISATGEKLFF. CDR3 nucleotide sequence: TGTGCCATCAGTGCAACAGGAGAAAAACTGTTTTTT.

The chain has TRBV19 and TRBJ2-1; D may be TRBD1 (6 bases). Germline assignment: CDR1 LNHDA and CDR2 SQIVND (reference sequence). V lost 6 bases to trimming and J lost 4 bases, with 16 bases between them. The length of the CDR3 is 15 residues. The CDR3 nucleotides read TGTGCCAGTAGCTACCGGGACACGAGTTACAATGAGCAGTTCTTC. It encodes CASSYRDTSYNEQFF.

The chain carries TRBV28 and TRBJ1-1, with 7 bases identical to TRBD1. The CDR3 is 14 amino acids. CDR1 is MDHEN and CDR2 is SYDVKM in the germline V gene. J lost 4 bases, V lost 7 bases, and 9 bases had no gene match. The CDR3 nucleotides are TGTGCCAGCACCAAGGGGGCTGCAGGCACTGAAGCTTTCTTT. Amino acids: CASTKGAAGTEAFF.

The V and J genes are TRBV7-8 and TRBJ2-3; D is perhaps TRBD2 (6 bases). Germline loops: CDR1 SGHVS, CDR2 FQNEAQ. The germline V and J ends were trimmed by 2 bases and 5 bases, with 11 bases remaining between them. This CDR3 has 14 residues. Written as DNA, the CDR3 is TGTGCCAGCAGCTTAAGTTGGGGGGAAGATACGCAGTATTTT. It codes for CASSLSWGEDTQYF.

The chain couples TRBV11-2 to TRBJ1-4; D is unresolved. V was shortened by 4 bases and J by 11 bases, with 8 bases between the two germline ends. This CDR3 comprises 11 residues. Per germline, CDR1 SGHAT and CDR2 FQNNGV. The CDR3 region is CASSSGPKLFF. For the CDR3, the DNA is TGTGCCAGCAGCTCGGGTCCTAAACTGTTTTTT.

The chain links TRBV9 to TRBJ2-7, with D possibly matching TRBD2 (6 bases). CDR3 length: 13 residues. The V end lost 3 bases, the J end lost 1 base, and 8 bases lay between the germline ends. Germline V lookup: CDR1 SGDLS, CDR2 YYNGEE. The CDR3 DNA reads as TGTGCCAGCAGCGAGGCGGGATCCTACGAGCAGTACTTC. Translation gives CASSEAGSYEQYF.

The genes are TRBV24-1 and TRBJ2-1; 7 nucleotides align to TRBD1. Germline lookup yields CDR1 KGHDR and CDR2 SFDVKD. The V segment lost 6 bases and the J segment 7 bases; nucleotides outside the gene matches: 11. The CDR3 extends over 15 amino acids. In DNA, the CDR3 is TGTGCCACCAGTCACCTGACAGGGACGAGAAATGAGCAGTTCTTC. This encodes CATSHLTGTRNEQFF.

This clone occurred once. The chain employs TRBV19 and TRBJ2-5; 10 positions match TRBD2. The CDR3 runs 15 residues. Trimming removed 5 bases from V and 4 bases from J; junction bases left unmatched: 7. Germline CDR1 LNHDA, CDR2 SQIVND (reference sequence). Written as DNA, the CDR3 is TGTGCCAGTAGTCCAAGCGGGGGGGCCTCAGAGACCCAGTACTTC. It encodes CASSPSGGASETQYF.